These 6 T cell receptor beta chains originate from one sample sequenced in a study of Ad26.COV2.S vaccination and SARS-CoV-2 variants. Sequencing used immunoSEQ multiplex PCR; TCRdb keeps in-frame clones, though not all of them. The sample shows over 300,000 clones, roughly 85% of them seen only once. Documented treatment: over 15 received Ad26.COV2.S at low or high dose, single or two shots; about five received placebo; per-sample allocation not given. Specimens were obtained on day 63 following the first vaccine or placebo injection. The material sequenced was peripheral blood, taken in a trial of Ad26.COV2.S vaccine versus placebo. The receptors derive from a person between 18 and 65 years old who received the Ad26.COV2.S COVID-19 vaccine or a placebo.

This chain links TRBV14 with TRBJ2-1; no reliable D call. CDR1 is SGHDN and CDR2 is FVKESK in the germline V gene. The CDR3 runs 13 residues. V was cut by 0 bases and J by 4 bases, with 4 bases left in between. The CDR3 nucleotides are TGTGCCAGCAGCCAAGATCGATACAATGAGCAGTTCTTC. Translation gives CASSQDRYNEQFF.

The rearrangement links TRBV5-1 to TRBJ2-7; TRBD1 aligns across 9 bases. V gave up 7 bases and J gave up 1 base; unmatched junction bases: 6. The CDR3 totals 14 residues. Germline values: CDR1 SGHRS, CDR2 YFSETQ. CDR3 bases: TGCGCCAGCGCCGCGGGACAGGGATCCTACGAGCAGTACTTC. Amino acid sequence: CASAAGQGSYEQYF.

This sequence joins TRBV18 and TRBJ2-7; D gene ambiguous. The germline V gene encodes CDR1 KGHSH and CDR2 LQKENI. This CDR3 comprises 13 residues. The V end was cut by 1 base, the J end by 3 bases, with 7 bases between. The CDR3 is CASSPRSRYEQYF. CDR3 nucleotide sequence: TGTGCCAGCTCACCACGGTCGCGCTACGAGCAGTACTTC.

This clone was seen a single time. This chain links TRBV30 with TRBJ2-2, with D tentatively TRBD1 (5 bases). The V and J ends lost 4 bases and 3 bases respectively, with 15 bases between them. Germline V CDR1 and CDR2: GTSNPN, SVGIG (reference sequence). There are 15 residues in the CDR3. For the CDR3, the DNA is TGTGCCTGGACCCTATGGGGCGGTTACACCGGGGAGCTGTTTTTT. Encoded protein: CAWTLWGGYTGELFF.

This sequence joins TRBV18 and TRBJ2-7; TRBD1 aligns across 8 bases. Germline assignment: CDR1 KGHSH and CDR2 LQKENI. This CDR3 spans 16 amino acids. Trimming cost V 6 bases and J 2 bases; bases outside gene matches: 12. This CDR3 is CASSVRKTGDPYEQYF. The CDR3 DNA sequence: TGTGCCAGCTCCGTACGCAAGACAGGGGATCCCTACGAGCAGTACTTC.

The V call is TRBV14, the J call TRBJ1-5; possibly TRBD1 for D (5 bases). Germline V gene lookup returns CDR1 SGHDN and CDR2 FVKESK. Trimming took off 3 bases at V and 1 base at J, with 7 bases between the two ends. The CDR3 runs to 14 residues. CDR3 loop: CASSHGGSNQPQHF. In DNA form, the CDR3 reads TGTGCCAGCAGCCACGGGGGGAGCAATCAGCCCCAGCATTTT. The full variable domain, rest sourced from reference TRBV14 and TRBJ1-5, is EAGVTQFPSHSVIEKGQTVTLRCDPISGHDNLYWYRRVMGKEIKFLLHFVKESKQDESGMPNNRFLAERTGGTYSTLKVQPAELEDSGVYFCASSHGGSNQPQHFGDGTRLSIL.